A single sample is the source of the 11 T cell receptor beta chains below, sequenced in a study of tumor and adjacent non-tumor tissue in lung cancer. Three rounds of nested PCR, following a modified ARM-PCR protocol, produced the TCRbeta library. Each CDR3 protein gets one entry after TCRdb re-called the multiplex PCR reads with MiXCR. This sample yields some 93,000 distinct CDR3 sequences, of which less than 75% are seen a single time; about 17% belongs to the top ten. RNA was extracted from bulk tissue without any cell sorting. Material: lung tumor tissue. These receptors were collected from a man aged 60-69 years with non-small cell lung cancer.

The sample holds a few counts of this clonotype. The chain carries TRBV6-1 and TRBJ1-5; the match to TRBD1 covers 9 bases. The length of the CDR3 is 15 residues. CDR1 is MNHNS, CDR2 SASEGT, per germline. J gave up 6 bases and V 7 bases, and 10 bases lay outside the gene matches. The CDR3 here is CASMGDREHGQPQHF. The CDR3 nucleotides are TGTGCCAGCATGGGGGACAGGGAGCATGGTCAGCCCCAGCATTTT.

This clonotype was seen repeatedly, ten times or more. The chain carries TRBV6-6 and TRBJ2-1; 11 bases align to TRBD2. V dropped 5 bases and J dropped 8; count of bases not matched to a gene: 8. Per the germline V gene, CDR1 is MNHNY and CDR2 is SVGAGI (reference sequence). CDR3 size: 15 residues. CDR3 region: CASSGTSGSRYEQFF. Here the CDR3 DNA reads TGTGCCAGCAGTGGTACTAGCGGGAGTCGGTATGAGCAGTTCTTC.

This clonotype was detected a few times. The conserved phenylalanine or tryptophan normally closing the CDR3 is absent here, so this likely arose from a read error. V and J are TRBV11-2 and TRBJ2-1, with 7 bases aligning to TRBD1. Germline V CDR1 and CDR2: SGHAT, FQNNGV. This CDR3 has 14 residues. This chain's CDR3 is CASSFVGQNNGQFL. In nucleotides, the CDR3 is TGTGCCAGCAGCTTTGTGGGACAGAACAATGGGCAGTTCCTC.

The chain is built from TRBV28 and TRBJ1-4; D is undetermined. This CDR3 spans 17 amino acids. Deletions cut 3 bases from V and 0 bases from J, with 14 bases between. CDR1 and CDR2 (germline): MDHEN, SYDVKM. The CDR3 is CASSFAIGQSTNEKLFF. CDR3 bases: TGTGCCAGCAGTTTCGCTATCGGGCAGTCAACTAATGAAAAACTGTTTTTT.

A word on this clonotype: An end of the junction differs from the germline gene, which may be a read error. The rearrangement uses TRBV10-3 and TRBJ1-3, with 7 bases lining up with TRBD1. The germline gives CDR1 ENHRY, CDR2 SYGVKD. The CDR3 runs 15 residues. The CDR3 DNA reads TGTGCCATGAGCTCCGGGACAGACTCTGGTAACACCATATATTTT. This gives the protein CAMSSGTDSGNTIYF.

To note about this clonotype: Germline is not matched at one junction end, which may reflect a read error. The chain links TRBV11-1 to TRBJ2-7; 9 positions match TRBD1. The CDR3 spans 15 residues. The germline CDR1 and CDR2 sequences are SGHAT and FQDESV (reference sequence). This CDR3 reads CASSTTGQGRYEQYF. DNA of the CDR3: TGCGCCAGCAGCACCACTGGACAGGGGCGTTACGAGCAGTACTTC. The full variable domain, in which reference TRBV11-1 and TRBJ2-7 provide the parts outside the CDR3, is EAEVAQSPRYKITEKSQAVAFWCDPISGHATLYWYRQILGQGPELLVQFQDESVVDDSQLPKDRFSAERLKGVDSTLKIQPAELGDSAMYLCASSTTGQGRYEQYFGPGTRLTVT.

This clonotype is a singleton in its sample. One end of the junction is discordant with germline, which a read error may explain. V is TRBV12-3 or TRBV12-4 and J is TRBJ2-1; D possibly corresponds to TRBD2 (5 bases). The CDR3 covers 14 residues. The CDR3 here is CSSSLQLGFNEQFF. The DNA for the CDR3 is TGTTCCAGCAGTTTACAACTAGGATTCAATGAGCAGTTCTTC.

A remark on this clonotype: A read error may explain this, as a much larger clone is one base away. The CDR3 end shows no conserved phenylalanine or tryptophan, and so a read error is likely. The rearrangement uses TRBV28 and TRBJ2-1; D uncertain. Germline assignment: CDR1 MDHEN and CDR2 SYDVKM. This CDR3 comprises 14 residues. Between the trimmed V and J ends, which lost 4 bases and 5 bases, there was a span of 12 bases. CDR3 DNA: TGTGCCAGCAGTTCCCTGATCCGTGACAATGAGCAGTTCCTC. It specifies CASSSLIRDNEQFL.

This clonotype was counted at least ten times. The chain has TRBV6-2 or TRBV6-3 and TRBJ2-1; tentative D call: TRBD2 (6 bases). CDR3 length equals 13 residues. Between the trimmed V and J ends, which lost 8 bases and 7 bases, there was a span of 15 bases. CDR1 and CDR2 from the germline V gene are MNHEY and SVGEGT. The CDR3 protein is CASVDGGSNEQFF. In DNA form, the CDR3 reads TGTGCCAGCGTGGACGGGGGAAGTAATGAGCAGTTCTTC.

Concerning this clonotype itself: A read error is likely, as this CDR3 ends without the conserved phenylalanine or tryptophan. The rearrangement joins TRBV28 to TRBJ2-6; D remains unclear. Germline V gene lookup returns CDR1 MDHEN and CDR2 SYDVKM. V lost 6 bases and J lost 0, with 12 bases in between. This CDR3 contains 16 residues. CDR3 sequence reads: CASRESRVSGANVLTI. For the CDR3, the DNA is TGTGCCAGCAGGGAAAGCCGGGTCTCTGGGGCCAACGTCCTGACTATC.

There are many counts of this clonotype. The genes are TRBV29-1 and TRBJ2-5, with 9 bases matching TRBD1. The V gene's germline CDR1 is SQVTM and CDR2 ANQGSEA. The CDR3 has 15 residues. V shed 7 bases and J 1 base; nucleotides not matched to a gene: 10. The CDR3 nucleotides are TGCAGCGCCAACAGGGGGCGGCGGGTCCAAGAGACCCAGTACTTC. Its translation: CSANRGRRVQETQYF. Filled out from reference TRBV29-1 and TRBJ2-5, the complete variable domain reads SAVISQKPSRDICQRGTSLTIQCQVDSQVTMMFWYRQQPGQSLTLIATANQGSEATYESGFVIDKFPISRPNLTFSTLTVSNMSPEDSSIYLCSANRGRRVQETQYFGPGTRLLVL.